This is a list of T cell receptor beta chains from one sample in a study of technical replicates of blood from a handful of donors. Repertoires were generated with immunoSEQ multiplex PCR, while TCRdb's copy carries only in-frame clones and drops some. The table has roughly 62,000 clones, 85% to 95% seen once. The sequenced material came from PBMCs. These receptors were collected from a human donor in good health. Some clones in this sample may be carry-over from other donors' samples. Each CDR3 is given with its conserved first and last residue. D genes are given only for firm matches. Clone size is shown for a subset of rows, as once, few, many or a class of expanded clone.

J gene,D gene,V gene,clone size,CDR3 protein,CDR3 DNA
TRBJ2-7,NA,TRBV30,NA,CAWRDRAGEHPGEQYF,TGTGCCTGGAGAGATAGAGCGGGCGAGCACCCCGGCGAGCAGTACTTC
TRBJ2-3,TRBD2,TRBV9,NA,CASSVVGGLGDTQYF,TGTGCCAGCAGCGTAGTCGGGGGGTTGGGAGATACGCAGTATTTT
TRBJ2-3,TRBD2,TRBV6-1,NA,CASSGSGGRRDTQYF,TGTGCCAGCAGTGGGTCGGGGGGTAGGAGAGATACGCAGTATTTT
TRBJ1-1,NA,TRBV2,NA,CASSEQGWNTEAFF,TGTGCCAGCAGTGAACAGGGGTGGAACACTGAAGCTTTCTTT
TRBJ1-2,NA,TRBV27,NA,CASRHGGGYYGYTF,TGTGCCAGCAGGCACGGGGGTGGGTACTATGGCTACACCTTC
TRBJ2-5,NA,TRBV15,NA,CATSRGGGGSETQYF,TGTGCCACCAGCAGAGGAGGGGGGGGATCGGAGACCCAGTACTTC
TRBJ2-3,NA,TRBV9,NA,CASSVQGKSTDTQYF,TGTGCCAGCAGCGTGCAGGGGAAGAGCACAGATACGCAGTATTTT
TRBJ1-2,TRBD1,TRBV29-1,NA,CSANPGQGDYGYTF,TGCAGCGCAAATCCCGGACAGGGGGACTATGGCTACACCTTC
TRBJ2-2,TRBD2,TRBV30,NA,CAWSTRGIGTSVFGTGELFF,TGTGCCTGGAGTACCAGGGGAATCGGGACTAGCGTTTTTGGTACCGGGGAGCTGTTTTTT
TRBJ1-4,NA,TRBV15,NA,CATSRVREGNEKLFF,TGTGCCACCAGCAGAGTGAGGGAGGGTAATGAAAAACTGTTTTTT
TRBJ2-5,NA,TRBV6-5,NA,CASSYSGALWGETQYF,TGTGCCAGCAGTTACTCGGGGGCACTTTGGGGAGAGACCCAGTACTTC
TRBJ1-2,NA,TRBV5-8,NA,CARQDKGGNYGYTF,TGTGCCAGACAGGACAAGGGAGGGAACTATGGCTACACCTTC
TRBJ2-1,NA,TRBV5-1,NA,CASSLVAGSSRLYEQFF,TGCGCCAGCAGCTTGGTTGCGGGGTCGAGTCGGCTGTATGAGCAGTTCTTC
TRBJ2-1,TRBD2,TRBV4-2,NA,CASSQSGLARSEQFF,TGTGCCAGCAGCCAGTCGGGACTAGCACGTAGTGAGCAGTTCTTC
TRBJ2-7,NA,TRBV9,NA,CASSVGWTSYEQYF,TGTGCCAGCAGCGTCGGGTGGACTTCCTACGAGCAGTACTTC
TRBJ2-2,TRBD2,TRBV12-5,NA,CASGPGLAGGFANTGELFF,TGTGCTAGTGGTCCCGGACTAGCGGGAGGGTTCGCGAACACCGGGGAGCTGTTTTTT
TRBJ1-2,NA,TRBV28,NA,CASSVYKGGNYTF,TGTGCCAGCAGTGTGTACAAGGGGGGGAATTACACCTTC
TRBJ1-1,NA,TRBV7-2,once,CASTLRQVENTEAFF,TGTGCCAGCACCTTGAGACAGGTCGAGAACACTGAAGCTTTCTTT
TRBJ2-7,NA,TRBV7-2,NA,CASRRTSDSYEQYF,TGTGCCAGCAGAAGGACATCAGACTCCTACGAGCAGTACTTC
TRBJ2-3,NA,TRBV14,NA,CASSQRRETDTQYF,TGTGCCAGCAGCCAACGTCGGGAAACAGATACGCAGTATTTT
TRBJ2-2,NA,TRBV7-8,NA,CASSFNSGAGELFF,TGTGCCAGCAGCTTCAATTCGGGAGCCGGGGAGCTGTTTTTT
TRBJ1-3,NA,TRBV5-1,NA,CASSLPPSSGNTIYF,TGCGCCAGCAGCTTGCCTCCGAGCTCTGGAAACACCATATATTTT
TRBJ1-6,NA,TRBV19,NA,CASSIPGGSPLHF,TGTGCCAGTAGTATTCCGGGGGGTTCACCCCTCCACTTT
TRBJ2-5,TRBD1,TRBV5-1,NA,CASSLVISGTGGGKTQYF,TGCGCCAGCAGCTTGGTAATCAGCGGGACAGGGGGCGGAAAGACCCAGTACTTC
TRBJ2-3,NA,TRBV9,NA,CASSARIRGTSTDTQYF,TGTGCCAGCAGCGCCCGAATACGCGGGACTTCCACAGATACGCAGTATTTT
TRBJ2-7,NA,TRBV5-1,NA,CASSLASKYEQYF,TGCGCCAGCAGCCTAGCGTCCAAATACGAGCAGTACTTC
TRBJ2-1,TRBD2,TRBV5-1,NA,CASSARLAAYNEQFF,TGCGCCAGCAGCGCCAGACTAGCGGCGTACAATGAGCAGTTCTTC
TRBJ2-5,TRBD1,TRBV5-6,NA,CASSSDREQETQYF,TGTGCCAGCAGCTCGGACAGGGAACAAGAGACCCAGTACTTC
TRBJ1-2,TRBD1,TRBV28,once,CASTQGQGRYGYTF,TGTGCCAGCACCCAGGGACAGGGGAGATATGGCTACACCTTC
TRBJ2-6,NA,TRBV11-2,NA,CASSLAFRGARGANVLTF,TGTGCCAGCAGCTTAGCCTTCAGGGGGGCGCGTGGGGCCAACGTCCTGACTTTC
TRBJ1-6,TRBD1,TRBV5-4,NA,CASSLGTGGVGSPLHF,TGTGCCAGCAGCTTGGGGACAGGGGGAGTAGGATCACCCCTCCACTTT
TRBJ2-7,TRBD2,TRBV9,NA,CASSVGSGATYEQYF,TGTGCCAGCAGCGTAGGAAGCGGGGCCACCTACGAGCAGTACTTC
TRBJ2-2,TRBD2,TRBV6-1,NA,CASSGKNFTSGGSNTGELFF,TGTGCCAGCAGTGGAAAAAATTTTACTAGCGGGGGGTCGAACACCGGGGAGCTGTTTTTT
TRBJ1-1,TRBD1,TRBV6-5,once,CASSLTRQGNTEAFF,TGTGCCAGCAGTCTTACCCGACAGGGGAACACTGAAGCTTTCTTT
TRBJ1-1,NA,TRBV7-2,NA,CASSRPGGTEAFF,TGTGCCAGCAGCCGCCCGGGGGGCACTGAAGCTTTCTTT
TRBJ1-1,TRBD1,TRBV29-1,NA,CSVEDPRGATEAFF,TGCAGCGTTGAAGACCCCAGGGGGGCCACTGAAGCTTTCTTT
TRBJ1-3,NA,TRBV15,NA,CATSEESGRRDTIYF,TGTGCCACCAGCGAGGAAAGTGGGAGAAGAGACACCATATATTTT
TRBJ1-5,NA,TRBV7-2,NA,CASSLFSNQPQHF,TGTGCCAGCAGCCTTTTTAGCAATCAGCCCCAGCATTTT
TRBJ1-1,NA,TRBV11-2,once,CASSITQGANTEAFF,TGTGCCAGCAGCATAACACAGGGCGCGAACACTGAAGCTTTCTTT
TRBJ2-3,TRBD2,TRBV6-5,NA,CASRVAGSTDTQYF,TGTGCCAGCAGGGTAGCGGGTTCCACAGATACGCAGTATTTT
TRBJ2-4,TRBD2,TRBV15,NA,CATSRDLAGGNIQYF,TGTGCCACCAGCAGAGATCTAGCGGGAGGAAACATTCAGTACTTC
TRBJ2-7,TRBD2,TRBV7-2,NA,CASSAGLASSSYEQYF,TGTGCCAGCAGCGCGGGACTAGCGTCTAGCTCCTACGAGCAGTACTTC
TRBJ2-4,NA,TRBV6-4,NA,CASSRLAKNIQYF,TGTGCCAGCAGCAGATTAGCCAAAAACATTCAGTACTTC
TRBJ2-7,NA,TRBV5-1,NA,CASSVTGKENEQYF,TGCGCCAGCAGCGTCACAGGGAAGGAAAACGAGCAGTACTTC
TRBJ1-6,TRBD1,TRBV19,NA,CASRKSGTGGSYSPLHF,TGTGCCAGTAGGAAATCCGGGACAGGGGGGAGTTATTCACCCCTCCACTTT
TRBJ1-3,TRBD1,TRBV27,NA,CASSRDRGDTIYF,TGTGCCAGCAGCAGGGACAGGGGAGACACCATATATTTT
TRBJ2-5,TRBD2,TRBV5-4,once,CASSPELAGETQYF,TGTGCCAGCAGCCCCGAACTAGCGGGGGAGACCCAGTACTTC
TRBJ1-3,NA,TRBV7-9,NA,CASSSRRGNTIYF,TGTGCCAGCAGCTCCCGAAGGGGTAACACCATATATTTT
TRBJ2-1,NA,TRBV5-1,NA,CASSSERREQFF,TGCGCCAGCAGCTCCGAGCGTAGAGAGCAGTTCTTC
TRBJ2-3,TRBD2,TRBV7-2,NA,CASSPRLAADTQYF,TGTGCCAGCAGCCCCCGACTAGCGGCAGATACGCAGTATTTT
TRBJ2-2,TRBD2,TRBV7-3,NA,CASSPGLAGITGELFF,TGTGCCAGCAGCCCGGGACTAGCGGGGATCACCGGGGAGCTGTTTTTT
TRBJ2-3,NA,TRBV2,NA,CASSEVATWVGTDTQYF,TGTGCCAGCAGTGAAGTAGCGACCTGGGTAGGCACAGATACGCAGTATTTT
TRBJ2-5,NA,TRBV7-9,NA,CASSLFGPPHPQYF,TGTGCCAGCAGCTTATTTGGGCCCCCCCATCCCCAGTACTTC
TRBJ1-1,NA,TRBV19,NA,CASRDNPWSTTRKAFF,TGTGCCAGTCGGGACAACCCGTGGTCAACCACCCGAAAAGCTTTCTTT
TRBJ2-5,TRBD2,TRBV6-1,NA,CASKSGGQGETQYF,TGTGCCAGCAAATCGGGAGGGCAGGGAGAGACCCAGTACTTC
TRBJ2-3,TRBD2,TRBV25-1,NA,CASSAALAGGADTQYF,TGTGCCAGCAGTGCAGCACTAGCGGGAGGAGCAGATACGCAGTATTTT
TRBJ2-3,TRBD2,TRBV5-6,NA,CASRPFLAGVNTDTQYF,TGTGCCAGCAGACCATTTCTAGCGGGGGTTAACACAGATACGCAGTATTTT
TRBJ2-1,NA,TRBV4-1,NA,CASSTPQAISYNEQFF,TGCGCCAGCAGCACCCCGCAGGCCATCTCCTACAATGAGCAGTTCTTC
TRBJ2-7,NA,TRBV18,NA,CASSPSVSYEQYF,TGTGCCAGCTCACCATCTGTGTCCTACGAGCAGTACTTC